This entry lists 23 T cell receptor beta chains sequenced from one sample in a study of spatial heterogeneity in lung cancer. TCRdb independently ran MiXCR on the 5' RACE reads; one entry per CDR3 protein. Here the sample spans about 450 distinct CDR3 sequences, about 20% being singletons. Time point described: sample taken at primary tumor resection. The source was normal lung tissue next to the tumor, collected at surgery. These receptors originate from a male donor with early-stage non-small cell lung cancer.

V usage is TRBV18 and J usage is TRBJ2-2; D remains unclear. The V gene's germline CDR1 is KGHSH and CDR2 LQKENI. CDR3 size: 15 residues. Between the trimmed V and J ends, which lost 0 bases and 4 bases, there was a span of 9 bases. In nucleotides, the CDR3 is TGTGCCAGCTCACCACCGACGGGCGGCACCGGGGAGCTGTTTTTT. This translates into CASSPPTGGTGELFF.

This clonotype is labeled as medium-sized. This rearrangement joins TRBV12-3 or TRBV12-4 to TRBJ2-1, with D perhaps matching TRBD1 or TRBD2 (5 bases each). The CDR3 sequence is 15 residues long. The V end was cut by 3 bases, the J end by 1 base, with 10 bases between. CDR3 region: CASSFGTPSYNEQFF. DNA of the CDR3: TGTGCCAGCAGTTTCGGGACCCCTTCCTACAATGAGCAGTTCTTC.

CDR3: CASSYSGTSPTDTQYF. For the CDR3, the DNA is TGTGCCAGCAGTTACTCGGGGACTAGCCCCACAGATACGCAGTATTTT. The chain uses TRBV6-5 and TRBJ2-3; TRBD2 matches 9 bases. The trim removed 0 bases at V and 2 bases at J, leaving 3 bases unmatched. There are 16 residues in the CDR3. Germline assignment: CDR1 MNHEY and CDR2 SVGAGI.

This clonotype is labeled as large. The chain carries TRBV13 and TRBJ2-3; D call uncertain. Trimming stripped 1 base from V and 5 bases from J, with 4 bases between. Germline-derived CDR1 and CDR2 are PRHDT and FYEKMQ (reference sequence). This CDR3 has 12 amino acids. This CDR3 is CASSLAGDTQYF. The CDR3 DNA sequence: TGTGCCAGCAGCTTAGCGGGAGATACGCAGTATTTT.

By proportion, this clonotype is hyperexpanded (1% or more). This chain joins TRBV10-3 and TRBJ2-7; perhaps TRBD1 as D (6 bases). Trimming removed 8 bases at V and 6 bases at J, with 29 bases between. Germline V gene lookup returns CDR1 ENHRY and CDR2 SYGVKD. The CDR3 consists of 17 residues. CDR3 nucleotides: TGTGCCATCGGAGTAATACCGGGCCTTACCAAAGGGGGCGAGCAGTACGTC. It is translated as CAIGVIPGLTKGGEQYV.

Relative to its sample, this clonotype is large (0.1 to 1%). The chain carries TRBV29-1 and TRBJ1-2; D possibly corresponds to TRBD1 (5 bases). CDR3 length: 12 residues. CDR1 is SQVTM, CDR2 ANQGSEA, per germline. Deletions cut 7 bases from V and 4 bases from J, with 13 bases between. In DNA form, the CDR3 reads TGCAGCGATATGACAGTGACCTATGGCTACACCTTC. Protein sequence: CSDMTVTYGYTF.

This clonotype is labeled large. The chain joins TRBV20-1 to TRBJ2-7; 13 bases align to TRBD2. Germline trimming cut 5 bases from V and 2 bases from J; bases unmatched to any gene: 12. Germline loops: CDR1 DFQATT, CDR2 SNEGSKA (reference sequence). The CDR3 extends over 17 amino acids. CDR3 protein: CSAATSGGQPITYEQYF. In DNA form, the CDR3 reads TGCAGTGCTGCGACTAGCGGGGGGCAACCGATTACCTACGAGCAGTACTTC.

By proportion, this clonotype is large. CDR3 DNA: TGTGCCAGCAGGAAACTACCGACAGGGGGCAACTATGGCTACACCTTC. It codes for CASRKLPTGGNYGYTF. The chain recombines TRBV6-5 with TRBJ1-2; 10 bases map to TRBD1. Trimming at V came to 6 bases and at J to 2 bases, leaving 9 bases not matched to a gene. The CDR3 extends over 16 amino acids. Looked up from germline, CDR1 is MNHEY and CDR2 is SVGAGI.

The chain uses TRBV2 and TRBJ1-1, with unresolved D. In germline, CDR1 is SNHLY, CDR2 FYNNEI. This CDR3 has 14 amino acids. The ends were cut back, 8 bases at V and 4 bases at J, with 17 bases in the middle. CDR3 region: CASRGPRRATEAFF. The CDR3 DNA follows: TGTGCCAGCCGCGGGCCGCGGAGAGCCACTGAAGCTTTCTTT.

This clonotype is large in the sample. The chain joins TRBV30 to TRBJ2-7, with D unclear. CDR3 length: 11 residues. The germline V gene has CDR1 GTSNPN and CDR2 SVGIG (reference sequence). The V end was cut by 4 bases, the J end by 7 bases, with 11 bases between. The DNA for the CDR3 is TGTGCCTGGATGAGGTCATGGGAGCAGTACGTC. Translated, it gives CAWMRSWEQYV.

Judged by abundance, this clonotype is large. This chain joins TRBV12-3 or TRBV12-4 and TRBJ2-5; 8 bases match TRBD1. The CDR3 length is 16 residues. V gave up 6 bases and J gave up 5 bases; unmatched junction bases: 14. CDR3 sequence reads: CASSSSDQGARETQYF. CDR3 nucleotides: TGTGCCAGCAGCTCCTCCGATCAGGGGGCGCGGGAGACCCAGTACTTC.

This clonotype is large by share. Here the CDR3 reads CASSIAGPSTDTQYF. CDR3 nucleotides: TGTGCCAGCTCAATAGCGGGGCCTAGCACAGATACGCAGTATTTT. The gene calls are TRBV18 and TRBJ2-3; 8 bases align to TRBD2. After removal of 5 bases from V and 0 bases from J, the junction contained 4 bases not matched to a gene. CDR3 length: 15 residues. The germline V gene has CDR1 KGHSH and CDR2 LQKENI. The variable domain in full, with the rest retrieved from reference TRBV18 and TRBJ2-3, is NAGVMQNPRHLVRRRGQEARLRCSPMKGHSHVYWYRQLPEEGLKFMVYLQKENIIDESGMPKERFSAEFPKEGPSILRIQQVVRGDSAAYFCASSIAGPSTDTQYFGPGTRLTVL.

A few counts support this clonotype. The genes are TRBV27 and TRBJ1-5; a weak D match, TRBD1 (5 bases). The CDR3 length is 11 residues. Germline V gene sequence: CDR1 MNHEY, CDR2 SMNVEV (reference sequence). Between the trimmed V and J ends, which lost 8 bases and 7 bases, there was a span of 9 bases. Written as DNA, the CDR3 is TGTGCCAGCGGACAATTACAGCCCCAGCATTTT. Amino acids: CASGQLQPQHF.

The chain is built from TRBV15 and TRBJ2-1; D call uncertain. Trimming shortened V by 1 base and J by 4 bases, and 5 bases separated the two germline ends. Germline V gene data show CDR1 as LNHNV and CDR2 as YYDKDF (reference sequence). This CDR3 contains 13 residues. The CDR3 coding sequence is TGTGCCACCAGCAGAGTGTTATACAATGAGCAGTTCTTC. It translates to CATSRVLYNEQFF.

By its share, this clonotype is large. The chain uses TRBV7-3 and TRBJ2-5; the D gene could be TRBD1 or TRBD2 (5 bases each). This CDR3 has 15 residues. V was clipped by 4 bases and J by 3 bases, with 15 bases between them. Germline lookup yields CDR1 SGHTA and CDR2 FQGTGA. The DNA of the CDR3 is TGTGCCAGCAGCTCACCGGGACCGAAAAAAGAGACCCAGTACTTC. Amino acids: CASSSPGPKKETQYF.

V gene TRBV28 combines with J gene TRBJ2-1; tentatively, D is TRBD1 or TRBD2 (6 bases each). Germline V gene lookup returns CDR1 MDHEN and CDR2 SYDVKM. The CDR3 length is 14 residues. The V gene lost 0 bases and the J gene lost 9 bases, with 12 bases spanning the gap. The CDR3 region is CASSLWGGHLEQFF. The CDR3 DNA is TGTGCCAGCAGTTTATGGGGGGGCCATCTTGAGCAGTTCTTC. Using reference TRBV28 and TRBJ2-1 for the parts outside the CDR3, the full variable domain is DVKVTQSSRYLVKRTGEKVFLECVQDMDHENMFWYRQDPGLGLRLIYFSYDVKMKEKGDIPEGYSVSREKKERFSLILESASTNQTSMYLCASSLWGGHLEQFFGPGTRLTVL.

CDR3 sequence: CASSPRGGLGSTQYF. The CDR3 DNA sequence: TGTGCCAGCAGCCCGCGGGGGGGCCTAGGTTCTACGCAGTATTTT. The chain recombines TRBV7-2 with TRBJ2-3, with 9 bases identical to TRBD2. Germline V gene lookup returns CDR1 SGHTA and CDR2 FQGNSA. The trim removed 5 bases at V and 8 bases at J, leaving 11 bases unmatched. The CDR3 totals 15 residues.

This clonotype ranks as hyperexpanded. This sequence joins TRBV2 and TRBJ2-3; D remains unclear. The CDR3 spans 14 residues. Trimming stripped 4 bases from V and 4 bases from J, with 12 bases between. The germline CDR1 and CDR2 sequences are SNHLY and FYNNEI. This CDR3 is CASSGWTRPDTQYF. CDR3 DNA sequence: TGTGCCAGCAGTGGATGGACCCGCCCAGATACGCAGTATTTT.

This clonotype is judged large (0.1 to 1%). The V and J genes are TRBV5-1 and TRBJ2-2; 7 nucleotides line up with TRBD2. The CDR3 contains 17 residues. The germline V gene has CDR1 SGHRS and CDR2 YFSETQ. Unmatched junction bases numbered 12, after V lost 3 bases and J lost 4 bases. The CDR3 DNA sequence: TGCGCCAGCAGCTCCTCTTTCGGCGGGGAGGGCACCGGGGAGCTGTTTTTT. This codes for CASSSSFGGEGTGELFF.

This clonotype was counted only a few times. V gene TRBV29-1 combines with J gene TRBJ2-2, with D uncertain. The V end lost 3 bases, the J end lost 4 bases, and 9 bases lay between the germline ends. CDR3 size: 13 residues. Germline lookup yields CDR1 SQVTM and CDR2 ANQGSEA. The CDR3 protein is CSVDRRSTGELFF. The DNA for the CDR3 is TGCAGCGTTGACAGGCGTAGCACCGGGGAGCTGTTTTTT.

By sample share, this clonotype is large (0.1 to 1%). This chain links TRBV12-2 with TRBJ2-7. TRBV12-2 is listed as a pseudogene. The CDR3 has 14 amino acids. CDR3 residues: CASRHLDHSVGQYV. The DNA for the CDR3 is TGTGCAAGTCGCCACCTGGACCATTCCGTAGGGCAGTACGTC.

The V gene is TRBV2, the J gene TRBJ2-5; D is undetermined. Germline V gene data show CDR1 as SNHLY and CDR2 as FYNNEI. The CDR3 is 12 amino acids. V gave up 3 bases and J gave up 2 bases, with 4 bases separating them. The chain's CDR3 is CASSEWQETQYF. CDR3 DNA sequence: TGTGCCAGCAGTGAGTGGCAAGAGACCCAGTACTTC.

A few counts support this clonotype. The CDR3 loop is CASSGGTYEQYF. The CDR3 DNA sequence: TGTGCCAGCAGCGGAGGAACCTACGAGCAGTACTTC. This chain uses TRBV5-6 with TRBJ2-7; D is possibly TRBD2 (5 bases). V was cut by 4 bases and J by 2 bases, with 7 bases left in between. This CDR3 region has 12 residues. From germline, CDR1 is SGHDT and CDR2 YYEEEE.